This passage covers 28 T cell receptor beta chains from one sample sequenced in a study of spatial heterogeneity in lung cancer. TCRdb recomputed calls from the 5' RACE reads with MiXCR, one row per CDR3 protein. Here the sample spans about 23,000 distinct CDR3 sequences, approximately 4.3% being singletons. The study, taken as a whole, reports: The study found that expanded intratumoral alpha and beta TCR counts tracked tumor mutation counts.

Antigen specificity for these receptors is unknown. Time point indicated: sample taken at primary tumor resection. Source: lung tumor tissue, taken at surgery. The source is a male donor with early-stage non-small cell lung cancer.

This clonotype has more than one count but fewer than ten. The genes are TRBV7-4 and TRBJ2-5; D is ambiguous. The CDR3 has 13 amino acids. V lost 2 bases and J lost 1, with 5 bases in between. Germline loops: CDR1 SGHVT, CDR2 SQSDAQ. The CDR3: CASSLNPQETQYF. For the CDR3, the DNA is TGTGCCAGCAGCTTAAACCCCCAAGAGACCCAGTACTTC.

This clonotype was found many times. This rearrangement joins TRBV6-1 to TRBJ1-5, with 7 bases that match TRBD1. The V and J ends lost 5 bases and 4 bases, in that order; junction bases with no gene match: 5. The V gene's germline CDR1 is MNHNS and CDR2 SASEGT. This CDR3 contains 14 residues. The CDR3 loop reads CASSKEGANQPQHF. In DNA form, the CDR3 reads TGTGCCAGCAGTAAGGAGGGGGCAAATCAGCCCCAGCATTTT.

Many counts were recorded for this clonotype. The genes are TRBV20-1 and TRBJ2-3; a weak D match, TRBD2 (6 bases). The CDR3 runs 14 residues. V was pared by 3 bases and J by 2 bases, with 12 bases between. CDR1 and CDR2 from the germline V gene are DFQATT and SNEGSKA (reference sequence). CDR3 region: CSARPSANTDTQYF. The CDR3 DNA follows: TGCAGTGCTAGGCCTAGCGCCAACACAGATACGCAGTATTTT.

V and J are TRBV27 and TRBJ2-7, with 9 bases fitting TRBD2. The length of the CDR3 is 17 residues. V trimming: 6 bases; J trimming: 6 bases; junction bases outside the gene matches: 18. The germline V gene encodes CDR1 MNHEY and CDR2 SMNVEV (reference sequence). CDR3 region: CASRLKGGGATGAEQYF. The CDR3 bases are TGTGCCAGCAGGCTTAAGGGCGGGGGGGCCACAGGAGCCGAGCAGTACTTC.

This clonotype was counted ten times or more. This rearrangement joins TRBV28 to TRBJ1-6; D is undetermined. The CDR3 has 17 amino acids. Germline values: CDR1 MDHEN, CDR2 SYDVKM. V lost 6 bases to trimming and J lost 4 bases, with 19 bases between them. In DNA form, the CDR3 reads TGTGCCAGCAGCCCGGACCGCCCGAGAGGTTATAATTCACCCCTCCACTTT. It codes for CASSPDRPRGYNSPLHF.

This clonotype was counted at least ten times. CDR3 sequence reads: CASSFFGQGRETQYF. The CDR3 DNA follows: TGTGCCAGCAGTTTCTTCGGACAGGGAAGAGAGACCCAGTACTTC. The chain is built from TRBV12-3 or TRBV12-4 and TRBJ2-5; 8 positions agree with TRBD1. The CDR3 runs to 15 residues. With V trimmed by 3 bases and J by 4 bases, 7 bases remained unmatched.

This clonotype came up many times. This chain's CDR3 is CATSRDLPRGNQPQHF. CDR3 DNA: TGTGCCACCAGCAGAGATTTACCAAGAGGCAATCAGCCCCAGCATTTT. The rearrangement links TRBV15 to TRBJ1-5, with D hard to call. Germline lookup yields CDR1 LNHNV and CDR2 YYDKDF (reference sequence). The V and J ends lost 0 bases and 2 bases respectively, with 11 bases between them. The CDR3 covers 16 residues. Full variable domain (outside the CDR3, taken from reference TRBV15 and TRBJ1-5): DAMVIQNPRYQVTQFGKPVTLSCSQTLNHNVMYWYQQKSSQAPKLLFHYYDKDFNNEADTPDNFQSRRPNTSFCFLDIRSPGLGDTAMYLCATSRDLPRGNQPQHFGDGTRLSIL.

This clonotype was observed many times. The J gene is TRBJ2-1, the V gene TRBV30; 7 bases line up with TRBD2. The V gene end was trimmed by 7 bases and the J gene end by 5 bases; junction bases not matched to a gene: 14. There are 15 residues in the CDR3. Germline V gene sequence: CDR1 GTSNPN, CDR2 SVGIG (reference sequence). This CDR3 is CAFSSGAGPHNEQFF. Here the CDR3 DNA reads TGTGCCTTCTCAAGCGGGGCAGGGCCCCACAATGAGCAGTTCTTC.

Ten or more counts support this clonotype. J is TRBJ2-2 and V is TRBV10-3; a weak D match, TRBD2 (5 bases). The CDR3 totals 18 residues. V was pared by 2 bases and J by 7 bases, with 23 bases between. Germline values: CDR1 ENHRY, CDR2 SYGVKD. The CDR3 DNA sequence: TGTGCCATCAGTGAGCCCCGGGCCCTTGGAGGAGTGCACGGGGAGCTGTTTTTT. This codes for CAISEPRALGGVHGELFF.

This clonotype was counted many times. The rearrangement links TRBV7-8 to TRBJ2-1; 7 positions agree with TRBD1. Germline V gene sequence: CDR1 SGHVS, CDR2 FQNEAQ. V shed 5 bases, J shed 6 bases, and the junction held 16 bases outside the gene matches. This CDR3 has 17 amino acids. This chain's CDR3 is CASSRGPWVRALNEQFF. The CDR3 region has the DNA TGTGCCAGCAGCAGGGGGCCGTGGGTGCGCGCCCTCAATGAGCAGTTCTTC.

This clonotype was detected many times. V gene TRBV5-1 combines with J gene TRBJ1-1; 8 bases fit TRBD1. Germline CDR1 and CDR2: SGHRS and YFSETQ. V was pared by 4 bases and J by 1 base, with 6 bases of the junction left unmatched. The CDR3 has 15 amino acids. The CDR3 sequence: CASSTRTGKNTEAFF. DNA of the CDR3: TGCGCCAGCAGCACGAGGACAGGGAAGAACACTGAAGCTTTCTTT.

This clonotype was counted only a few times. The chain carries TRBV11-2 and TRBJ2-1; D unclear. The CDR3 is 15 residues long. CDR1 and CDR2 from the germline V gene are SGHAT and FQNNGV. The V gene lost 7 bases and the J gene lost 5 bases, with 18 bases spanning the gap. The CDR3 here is CASKMGTDPNNEQFF. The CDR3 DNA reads TGTGCCAGCAAAATGGGCACAGACCCCAACAATGAGCAGTTCTTC.

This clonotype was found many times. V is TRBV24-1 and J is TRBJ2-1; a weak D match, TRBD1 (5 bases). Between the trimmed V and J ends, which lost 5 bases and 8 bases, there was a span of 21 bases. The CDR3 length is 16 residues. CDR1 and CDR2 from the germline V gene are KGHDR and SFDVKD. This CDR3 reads CATSALLGPRGDEQFF. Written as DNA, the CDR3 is TGTGCCACCAGTGCCCTCTTAGGCCCTAGGGGCGATGAGCAGTTCTTC.

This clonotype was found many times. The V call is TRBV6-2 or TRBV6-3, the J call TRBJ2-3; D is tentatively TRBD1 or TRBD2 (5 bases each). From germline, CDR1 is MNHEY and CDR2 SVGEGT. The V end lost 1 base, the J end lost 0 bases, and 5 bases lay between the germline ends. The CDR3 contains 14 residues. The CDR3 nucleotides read TGTGCCAGCAGTTACTGGGACAGCACAGATACGCAGTATTTT. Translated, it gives CASSYWDSTDTQYF.

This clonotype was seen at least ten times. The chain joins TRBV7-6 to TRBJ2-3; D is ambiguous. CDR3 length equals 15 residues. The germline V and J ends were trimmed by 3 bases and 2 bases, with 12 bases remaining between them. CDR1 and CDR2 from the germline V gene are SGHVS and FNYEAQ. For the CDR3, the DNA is TGTGCCAGCAGCTTCGGGCCGACTTTCACAGATACGCAGTATTTT. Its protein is CASSFGPTFTDTQYF. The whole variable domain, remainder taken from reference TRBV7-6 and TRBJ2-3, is GAGVSQSPRYKVTKRGQDVALRCDPISGHVSLYWYRQALGQGPEFLTYFNYEAQQDKSGLPNDRFSAERPEGSISTLTIQRTEQRDSAMYRCASSFGPTFTDTQYFGPGTRLTVL.

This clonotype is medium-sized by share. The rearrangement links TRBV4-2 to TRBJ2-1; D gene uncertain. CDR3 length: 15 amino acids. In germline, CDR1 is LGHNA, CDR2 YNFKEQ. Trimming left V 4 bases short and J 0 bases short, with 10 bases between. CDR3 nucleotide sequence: TGTGCCAGCAGCCCGCGTGTTAGCTCCTACAATGAGCAGTTCTTC. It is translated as CASSPRVSSYNEQFF.

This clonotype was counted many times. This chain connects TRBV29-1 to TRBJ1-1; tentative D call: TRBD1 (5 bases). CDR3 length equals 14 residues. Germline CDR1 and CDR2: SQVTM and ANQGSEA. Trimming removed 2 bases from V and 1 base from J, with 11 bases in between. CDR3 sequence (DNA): TGCAGCGTTGAATCCCCAGGGAGGAACACTGAAGCTTTCTTT. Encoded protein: CSVESPGRNTEAFF. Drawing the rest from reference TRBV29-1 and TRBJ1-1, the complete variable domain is SAVISQKPSRDICQRGTSLTIQCQVDSQVTMMFWYRQQPGQSLTLIATANQGSEATYESGFVIDKFPISRPNLTFSTLTVSNMSPEDSSIYLCSVESPGRNTEAFFGQGTRLTVV.

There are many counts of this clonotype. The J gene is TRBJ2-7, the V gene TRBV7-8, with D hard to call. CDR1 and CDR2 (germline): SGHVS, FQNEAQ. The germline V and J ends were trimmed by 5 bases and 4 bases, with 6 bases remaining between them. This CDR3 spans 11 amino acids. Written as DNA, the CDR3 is TGTGCCAGCAGCGGGGAATACGAGCAGTACTTC. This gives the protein CASSGEYEQYF.

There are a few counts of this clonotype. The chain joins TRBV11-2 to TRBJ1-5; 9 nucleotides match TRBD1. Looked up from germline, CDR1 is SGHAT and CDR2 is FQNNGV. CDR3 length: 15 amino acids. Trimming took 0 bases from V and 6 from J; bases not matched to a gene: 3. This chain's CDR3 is CASSLDGTGFQPQHF. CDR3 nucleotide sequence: TGTGCCAGCAGCTTAGATGGGACAGGGTTTCAGCCCCAGCATTTT.

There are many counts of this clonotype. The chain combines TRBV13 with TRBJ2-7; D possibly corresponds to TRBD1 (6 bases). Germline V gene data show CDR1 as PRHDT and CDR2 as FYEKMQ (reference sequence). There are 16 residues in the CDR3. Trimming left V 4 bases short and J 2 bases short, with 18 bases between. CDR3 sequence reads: CASSSLQLTGTYEQYF. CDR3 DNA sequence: TGTGCCAGCAGCTCCCTCCAGTTAACAGGGACCTACGAGCAGTACTTC.

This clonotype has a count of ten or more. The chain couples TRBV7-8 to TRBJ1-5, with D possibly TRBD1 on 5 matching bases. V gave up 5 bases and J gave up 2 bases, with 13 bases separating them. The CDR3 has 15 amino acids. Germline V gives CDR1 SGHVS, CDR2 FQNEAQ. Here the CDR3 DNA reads TGTGCCAGCAGCCCCCGGGCGACAGGCAATCAGCCCCAGCATTTT. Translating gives CASSPRATGNQPQHF.

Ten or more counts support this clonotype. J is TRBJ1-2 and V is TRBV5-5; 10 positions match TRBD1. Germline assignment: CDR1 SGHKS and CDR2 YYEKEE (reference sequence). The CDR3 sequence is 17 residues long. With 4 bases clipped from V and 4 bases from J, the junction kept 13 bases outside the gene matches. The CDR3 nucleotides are TGTGCCAGCAGCCTCCGGGACAGGGGTGGAAGTGGCTATGGCTACACCTTC. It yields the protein CASSLRDRGGSGYGYTF.

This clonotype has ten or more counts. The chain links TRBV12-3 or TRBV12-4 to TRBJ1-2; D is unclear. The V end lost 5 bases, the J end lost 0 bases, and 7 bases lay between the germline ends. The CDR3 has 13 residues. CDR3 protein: CASSIIANYGYTF. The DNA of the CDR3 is TGTGCCAGCAGTATTATAGCTAACTATGGCTACACCTTC.

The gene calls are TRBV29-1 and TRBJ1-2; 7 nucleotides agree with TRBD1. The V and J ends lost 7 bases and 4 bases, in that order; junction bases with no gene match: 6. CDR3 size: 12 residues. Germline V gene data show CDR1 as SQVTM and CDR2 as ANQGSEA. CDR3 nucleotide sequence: TGCAGCGCCCAGGGACAGTTCTATGGCTACACCTTC. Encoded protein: CSAQGQFYGYTF.

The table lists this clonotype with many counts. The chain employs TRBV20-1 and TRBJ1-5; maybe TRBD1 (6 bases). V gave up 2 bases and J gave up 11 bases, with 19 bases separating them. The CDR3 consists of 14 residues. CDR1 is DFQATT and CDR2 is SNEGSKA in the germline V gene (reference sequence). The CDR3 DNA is TGCAGTGCTAGACGGACAGCCGAGGATTTGACCCAGCATTTT. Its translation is CSARRTAEDLTQHF.

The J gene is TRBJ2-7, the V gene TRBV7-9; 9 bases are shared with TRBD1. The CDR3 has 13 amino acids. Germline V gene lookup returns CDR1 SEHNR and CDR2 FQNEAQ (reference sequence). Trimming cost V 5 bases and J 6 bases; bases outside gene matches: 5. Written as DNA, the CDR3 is TGTGCCAGCAGCCAGGGACAGGGAAGCGAGCAGTACTTC. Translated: CASSQGQGSEQYF.

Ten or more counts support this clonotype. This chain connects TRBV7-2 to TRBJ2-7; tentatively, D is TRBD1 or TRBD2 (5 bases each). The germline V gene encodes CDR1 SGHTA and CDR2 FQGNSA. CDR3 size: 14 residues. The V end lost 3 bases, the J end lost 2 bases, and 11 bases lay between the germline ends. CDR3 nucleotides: TGTGCCAGCAGCTTCGGGACGCAACCCTACGAGCAGTACTTC. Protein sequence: CASSFGTQPYEQYF.

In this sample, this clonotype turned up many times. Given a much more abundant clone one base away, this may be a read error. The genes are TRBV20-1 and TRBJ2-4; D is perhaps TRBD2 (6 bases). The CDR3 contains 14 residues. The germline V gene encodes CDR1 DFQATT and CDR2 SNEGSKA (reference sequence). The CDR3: CSAPEGTAKNVQYF. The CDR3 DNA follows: TGCAGTGCTCCGGAGGGAACAGCCAAAAACGTTCAGTACTTC.